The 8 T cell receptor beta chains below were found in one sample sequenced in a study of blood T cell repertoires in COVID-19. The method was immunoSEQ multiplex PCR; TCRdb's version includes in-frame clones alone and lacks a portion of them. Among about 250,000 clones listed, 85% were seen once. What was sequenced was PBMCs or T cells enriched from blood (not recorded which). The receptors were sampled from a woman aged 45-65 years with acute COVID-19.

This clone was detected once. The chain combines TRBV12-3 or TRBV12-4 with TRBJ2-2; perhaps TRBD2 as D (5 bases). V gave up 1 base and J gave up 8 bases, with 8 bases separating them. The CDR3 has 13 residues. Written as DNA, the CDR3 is TGTGCCAGCAGTTTAGTAGCGAGGGGGGAGCTGTTTTTT. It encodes CASSLVARGELFF.

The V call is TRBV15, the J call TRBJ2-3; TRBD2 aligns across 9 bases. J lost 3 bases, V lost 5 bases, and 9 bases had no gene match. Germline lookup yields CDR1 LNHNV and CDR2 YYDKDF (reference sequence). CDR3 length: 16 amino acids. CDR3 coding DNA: TGTGCCACCAGCCGGAGGGGCGGGGGGGCAACAGATACGCAGTATTTT. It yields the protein CATSRRGGGATDTQYF.

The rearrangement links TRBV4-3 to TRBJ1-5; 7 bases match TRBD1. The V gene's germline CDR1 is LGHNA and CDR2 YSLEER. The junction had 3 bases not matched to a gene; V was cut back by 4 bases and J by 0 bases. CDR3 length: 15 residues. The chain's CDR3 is CASSRGTDSNQPQHF. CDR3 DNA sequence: TGCGCCAGCAGCCGCGGGACAGATAGCAATCAGCCCCAGCATTTT.

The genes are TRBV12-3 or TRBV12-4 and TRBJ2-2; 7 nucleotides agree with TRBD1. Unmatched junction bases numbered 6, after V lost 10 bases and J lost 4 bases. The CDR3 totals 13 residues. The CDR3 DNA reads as TGTGCCACTAAGGGGGCCGTCACCGGGGAGCTGTTTTTT. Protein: CATKGAVTGELFF.

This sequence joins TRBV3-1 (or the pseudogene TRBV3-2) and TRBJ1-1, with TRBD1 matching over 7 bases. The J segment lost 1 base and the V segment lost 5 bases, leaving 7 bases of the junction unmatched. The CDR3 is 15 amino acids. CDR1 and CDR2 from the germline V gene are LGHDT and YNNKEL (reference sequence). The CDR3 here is CASSTQDRPNTEAFF. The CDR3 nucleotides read TGTGCCAGCAGCACCCAGGACAGGCCGAACACTGAAGCTTTCTTT.

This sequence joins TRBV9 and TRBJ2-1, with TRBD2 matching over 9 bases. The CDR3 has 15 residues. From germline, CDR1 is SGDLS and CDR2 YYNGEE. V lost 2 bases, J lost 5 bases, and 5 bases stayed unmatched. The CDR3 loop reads CASSVSSGDHNEQFF. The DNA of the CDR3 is TGTGCCAGCAGCGTGTCTAGCGGGGACCACAATGAGCAGTTCTTC.

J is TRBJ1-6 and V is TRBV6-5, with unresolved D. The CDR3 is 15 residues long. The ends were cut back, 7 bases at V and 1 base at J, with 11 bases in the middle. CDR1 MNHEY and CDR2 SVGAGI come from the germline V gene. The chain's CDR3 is CASKREESYNSPLHF. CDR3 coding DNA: TGTGCCAGCAAAAGGGAGGAATCCTATAATTCACCCCTCCACTTT.

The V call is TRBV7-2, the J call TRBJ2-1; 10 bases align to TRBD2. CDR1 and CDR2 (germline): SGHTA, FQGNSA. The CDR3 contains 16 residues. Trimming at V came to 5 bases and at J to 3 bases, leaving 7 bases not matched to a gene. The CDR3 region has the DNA TGTGCCAGCAGCGTCAAGCGGGGGGGCCTCTACAATGAGCAGTTCTTC. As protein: CASSVKRGGLYNEQFF.